The subject of this entry is one T cell receptor (beta chain). Its antigen is currently unknown. The data stem from a study of blood T cells in healthy people across ages. Study findings and constraints: Unsorted PBMC material precluded a definitive naive versus antigen-experienced comparison. It was the long-lived donors that had more naive CD4+ cells and higher diversity than aged donors.

A J-beta primer mix and a sample-barcoded 5' primer were used in a second PCR of about 7 to 12 cycles. All cDNA molecules were each tagged by a template-switch adaptor with 12 random nucleotides. TCRdb reprocessed the 5' RACE reads with MiXCR, giving one entry per CDR3 protein. Among 1 million or so distinct CDR3 sequences listed, over 35% were seen once. Trimming removed 2 bases from V and 3 bases from J; junction bases left unmatched: 6. This CDR3 has 16 amino acids. Germline CDR1 reads MDHEN; CDR2 reads SYDVKM. The sequence came from an older woman in good health. Sequencing input: blood. The J gene is TRBJ2-5, the V gene TRBV28, with 10 bases aligning to TRBD2. The CDR3 nucleotides are TGTGCCAGCAGTTTAATGGACAGCGGGAGGGAAGAGACCCAGTACTTC. This translates into CASSLMDSGREETQYF.